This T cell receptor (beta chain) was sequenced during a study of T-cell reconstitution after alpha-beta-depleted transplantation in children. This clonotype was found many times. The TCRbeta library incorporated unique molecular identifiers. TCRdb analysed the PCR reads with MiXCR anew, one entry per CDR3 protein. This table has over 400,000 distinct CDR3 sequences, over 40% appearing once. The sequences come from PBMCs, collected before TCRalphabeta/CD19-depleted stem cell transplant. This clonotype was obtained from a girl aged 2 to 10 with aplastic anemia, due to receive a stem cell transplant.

The CDR3 is CASSSGSTYNEQFF. The DNA of the CDR3 is TGTGCCAGCAGCAGCGGGAGTACGTACAATGAGCAGTTCTTC. The rearrangement links TRBV11-3 to TRBJ2-1; the match to TRBD2 covers 8 bases. V trimming: 5 bases; J trimming: 4 bases; junction bases outside the gene matches: 4. This CDR3 is built from 14 residues. Germline V gene data show CDR1 as SGHNT and CDR2 as YENEEA.